This paragraph covers one T cell receptor (beta chain) sequence. The record originates from a study of T-cell memory formation after mild COVID-19. Germline V gene data show CDR1 as SGHTA and CDR2 as FQGNSA. V gave up 2 bases and J gave up 3 bases, with 11 bases separating them. This CDR3 region has 15 residues. TCRdb re-derived calls from the 5' RACE reads in MiXCR, one entry per CDR3 protein. This table holds more than 250,000 distinct CDR3 sequences, roughly 16% found once. The TCR comes from a man younger than 35 who had mild COVID-19 (a few samples of this study predate the infection). Cell type and time point are not known. The sequencing input was PBMCs or a T cell subset sorted from them (not recorded which). This chain joins TRBV7-2 and TRBJ1-5; D is perhaps TRBD1 (5 bases). CDR3 region: CASSLFPGPNQPQHF. The CDR3 nucleotides read TGTGCCAGCAGCTTATTTCCAGGGCCCAATCAGCCCCAGCATTTT.